One and the same sample provided the 12 T cell receptor beta chains below, sequenced in a study of blood T cell repertoires in COVID-19. Repertoires were generated with immunoSEQ multiplex PCR, while TCRdb's copy carries only in-frame clones and drops some. The table includes 450,000 or so clones, 70% to 90% detected once. Sequences were obtained from peripheral blood. All receptors derive from a man aged 18 to 29 with COVID-19, enrolled during active disease.

V and J are TRBV27 and TRBJ1-4, with D possibly matching TRBD1 (5 bases). V gave up 4 bases and J gave up 2 bases, with 11 bases separating them. This CDR3 has 15 amino acids. Germline CDR1 is MNHEY and CDR2 is SMNVEV (reference sequence). CDR3 amino acids: CASSSQGYTNEKLFF. CDR3 nucleotide sequence: TGTGCCAGCAGTTCTCAGGGTTATACTAATGAAAAACTGTTTTTT.

The chain couples TRBV7-2 to TRBJ2-3; 13 bases agree with TRBD2. CDR3 size: 19 residues. V trimming: 0 bases; J trimming: 0 bases; junction bases outside the gene matches: 6. Germline CDR1 SGHTA, CDR2 FQGNSA. The CDR3 region is CASSLAGRTSGGSTDTQYF. As DNA, the CDR3 is TGTGCCAGCAGCTTAGCGGGCAGGACTAGCGGGGGAAGCACAGATACGCAGTATTTT.

The chain has TRBV7-9 and TRBJ1-5; no definite D call. The ends were cut back, 4 bases at V and 5 bases at J, with 6 bases in the middle. The CDR3 is 12 residues long. CDR1 is SEHNR, CDR2 FQNEAQ, per germline (reference sequence). This chain's CDR3 is CASSSYDQPQHF. CDR3 DNA: TGTGCCAGCAGCTCCTACGATCAGCCCCAGCATTTT.

This chain joins TRBV5-1 and TRBJ2-1; D perhaps matches TRBD2 (9 bases). The CDR3 covers 17 residues. Trimming pared 5 bases from V and 8 bases from J, leaving 26 bases between. Germline assignment: CDR1 SGHRS and CDR2 YFSETQ. This chain's CDR3 is CASRIDRGAGGRHEQFF. For the CDR3, the DNA is TGCGCCAGCAGGATAGACAGGGGTGCGGGAGGGAGGCATGAGCAGTTCTTC.

The V and J genes are TRBV3-1 (or the pseudogene TRBV3-2) and TRBJ2-1; tentatively, D is TRBD1 (6 bases). The CDR3 runs 15 residues. Trimming left V 4 bases short and J 9 bases short, with 19 bases between. Germline CDR1 is LGHDT and CDR2 is YNNKEL (reference sequence). CDR3 nucleotides: TGTGCCAGCAGCCTCATATTTGGGGGCGCGGGTGAGCAGTTCTTC. It is translated as CASSLIFGGAGEQFF.

The chain combines TRBV7-3 with TRBJ2-3; perhaps TRBD2 as D (6 bases). CDR1 is SGHTA, CDR2 FQGTGA, per germline. The CDR3 spans 17 residues. The V end lost 2 bases, the J end lost 0 bases, and 15 bases lay between the germline ends. CDR3 sequence (DNA): TGTGCCAGCAGCTTATTCCCGCCGGGAGAGAGCACAGATACGCAGTATTTT. This translates into CASSLFPPGESTDTQYF.

CDR3 sequence reads: CASSLGTSGTGANVLTF. CDR3 coding DNA: TGTGCCAGCAGCTTGGGGACTAGCGGGACTGGGGCCAACGTCCTGACTTTC. This rearrangement joins TRBV5-4 to TRBJ2-6, with TRBD2 matching over 12 bases. Germline assignment: CDR1 SGHNT and CDR2 YYREEE (reference sequence). This CDR3 has 17 amino acids. J was trimmed by 2 bases and V by 0 bases; bases with no gene match: 0.

The gene calls are TRBV6-5 and TRBJ1-2; maybe TRBD1 (6 bases). The CDR3 length is 12 residues. Germline-derived CDR1 and CDR2 are MNHEY and SVGAGI. The V end lost 7 bases, the J end lost 0 bases, and 6 bases lay between the germline ends. This chain's CDR3 is CASKGANYGYTF. In DNA, the CDR3 is TGTGCCAGCAAGGGGGCTAACTATGGCTACACCTTC.

In regard to this clone: One junction end disagrees with the germline gene, perhaps due to a read error. The chain is built from TRBV6-1 and TRBJ2-7; 7 positions agree with TRBD1. This CDR3 is built from 15 residues. The germline V gene has CDR1 MNHNS and CDR2 SASEGT. The CDR3 sequence is CASSQADREVNEQYF. The CDR3 coding sequence is TGTGCCAGCAGTCAAGCCGACAGGGAAGTAAACGAGCAGTACTTC.

The chain joins TRBV19 to TRBJ1-4; maybe TRBD1 (6 bases). The CDR3 length is 13 residues. In germline, CDR1 is LNHDA, CDR2 SQIVND (reference sequence). The V gene lost 5 bases and the J gene lost 7 bases, with 11 bases spanning the gap. The CDR3 nucleotides are TGTGCCAGTAGTCGACAGGCGAGTGAAAAACTGTTTTTT. This encodes CASSRQASEKLFF.

V is TRBV21-1 and J is TRBJ2-7; the table calls TRBD2, which could not be checked here. TRBV21-1 is deemed a pseudogene. CDR3 length: 13 residues. CDR3 nucleotide sequence: TGTGCCAGCAGCTATAATCTCCCGTGCGAGCAGTACTTC. Translation gives CASSYNLPCEQYF.

This clone is a singleton in its sample. CDR3 amino acids: CASSPGTGPYEQYF. CDR3 bases: TGCGCCAGCAGCCCCGGGACAGGGCCCTACGAGCAGTACTTC. The rearrangement joins TRBV5-1 to TRBJ2-7, with 9 nucleotides matching TRBD1. The CDR3 has 14 residues. V was clipped by 4 bases and J by 2 bases; unmatched bases: 4. Germline V gives CDR1 SGHRS, CDR2 YFSETQ.